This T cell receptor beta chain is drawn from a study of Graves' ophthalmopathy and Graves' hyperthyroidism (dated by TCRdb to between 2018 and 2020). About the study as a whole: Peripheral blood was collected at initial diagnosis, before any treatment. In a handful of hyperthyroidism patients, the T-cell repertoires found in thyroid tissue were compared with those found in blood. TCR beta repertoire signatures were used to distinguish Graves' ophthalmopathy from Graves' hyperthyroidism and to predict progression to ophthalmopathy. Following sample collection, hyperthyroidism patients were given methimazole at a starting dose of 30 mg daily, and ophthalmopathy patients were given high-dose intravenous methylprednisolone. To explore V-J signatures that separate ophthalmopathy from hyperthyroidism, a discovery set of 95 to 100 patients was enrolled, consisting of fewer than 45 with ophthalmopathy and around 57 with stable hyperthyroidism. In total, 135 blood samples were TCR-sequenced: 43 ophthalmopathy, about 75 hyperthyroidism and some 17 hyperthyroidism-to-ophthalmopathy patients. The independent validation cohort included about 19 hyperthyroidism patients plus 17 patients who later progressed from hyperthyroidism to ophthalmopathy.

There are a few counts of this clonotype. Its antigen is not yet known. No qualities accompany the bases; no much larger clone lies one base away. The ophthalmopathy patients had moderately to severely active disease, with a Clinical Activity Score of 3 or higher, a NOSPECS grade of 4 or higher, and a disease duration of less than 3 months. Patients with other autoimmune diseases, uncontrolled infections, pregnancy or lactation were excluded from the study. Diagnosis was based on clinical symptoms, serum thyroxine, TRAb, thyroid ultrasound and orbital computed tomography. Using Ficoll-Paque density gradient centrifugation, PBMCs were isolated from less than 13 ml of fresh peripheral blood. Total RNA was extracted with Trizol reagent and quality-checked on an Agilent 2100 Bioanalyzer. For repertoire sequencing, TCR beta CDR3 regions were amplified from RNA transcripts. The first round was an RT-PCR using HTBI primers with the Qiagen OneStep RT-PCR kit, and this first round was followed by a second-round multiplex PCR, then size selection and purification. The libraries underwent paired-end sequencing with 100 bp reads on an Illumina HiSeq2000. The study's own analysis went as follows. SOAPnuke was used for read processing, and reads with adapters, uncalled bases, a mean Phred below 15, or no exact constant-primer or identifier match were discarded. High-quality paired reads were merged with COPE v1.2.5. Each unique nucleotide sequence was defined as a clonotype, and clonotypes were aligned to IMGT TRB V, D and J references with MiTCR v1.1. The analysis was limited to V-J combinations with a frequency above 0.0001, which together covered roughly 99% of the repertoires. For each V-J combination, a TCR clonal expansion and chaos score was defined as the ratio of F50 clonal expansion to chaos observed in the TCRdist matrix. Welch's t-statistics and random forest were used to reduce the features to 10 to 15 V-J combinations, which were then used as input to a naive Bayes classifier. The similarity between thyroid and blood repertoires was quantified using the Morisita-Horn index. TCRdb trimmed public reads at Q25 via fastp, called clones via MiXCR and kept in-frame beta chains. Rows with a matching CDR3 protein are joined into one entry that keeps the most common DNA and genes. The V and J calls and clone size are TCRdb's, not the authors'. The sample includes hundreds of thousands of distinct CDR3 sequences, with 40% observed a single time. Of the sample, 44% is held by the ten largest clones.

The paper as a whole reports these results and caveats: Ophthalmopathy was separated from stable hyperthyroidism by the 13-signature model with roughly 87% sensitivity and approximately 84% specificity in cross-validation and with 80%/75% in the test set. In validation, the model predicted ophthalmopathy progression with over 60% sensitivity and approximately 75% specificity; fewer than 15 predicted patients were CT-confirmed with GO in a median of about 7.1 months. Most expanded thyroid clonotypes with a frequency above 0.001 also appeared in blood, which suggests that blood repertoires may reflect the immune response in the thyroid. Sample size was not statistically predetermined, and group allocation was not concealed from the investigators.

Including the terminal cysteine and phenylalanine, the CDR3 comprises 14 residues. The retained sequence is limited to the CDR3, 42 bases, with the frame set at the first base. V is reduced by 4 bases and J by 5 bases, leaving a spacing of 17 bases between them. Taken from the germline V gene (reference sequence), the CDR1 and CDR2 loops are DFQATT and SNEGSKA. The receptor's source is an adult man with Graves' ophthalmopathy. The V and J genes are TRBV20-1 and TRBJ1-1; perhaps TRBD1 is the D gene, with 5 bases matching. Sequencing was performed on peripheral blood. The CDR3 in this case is CSATPYGGKTEAFF. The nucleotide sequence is TGCAGTGCTACCCCCTACGGGGGGAAAACTGAAGCTTTCTTT.